This record covers a single T cell receptor (beta chain). Trimming took 6 bases from V and 0 from J; bases not matched to a gene: 9. The germline V gene encodes CDR1 MNHEY and CDR2 SVGEGT. This CDR3 has 18 amino acids. Using constant-segment primers, 5'RACE produced TCR alpha and TCR beta cDNA libraries carrying sample barcodes and UMIs. Using its own MiXCR run on the 5' RACE reads, TCRdb lists one record per CDR3 protein. This table has fewer than 300,000 distinct CDR3 sequences, over 15% appearing once. This sample is part of a study of T-cell memory formation after mild COVID-19. This clonotype originated in a man aged 18-30 years who had mild COVID-19 (a few samples of this study predate the infection). Cell type and time point are not known. The chain uses TRBV6-2 or TRBV6-3 and TRBJ1-5; 12 bases fit TRBD1. The sequencing input was PBMCs or a T cell subset sorted from them (not recorded which). CDR3 amino acids: CASSPGTGGAGSNQPQHF. The CDR3 region has the DNA TGTGCCAGCAGCCCCGGGACAGGGGGCGCGGGTAGCAATCAGCCCCAGCATTTT.